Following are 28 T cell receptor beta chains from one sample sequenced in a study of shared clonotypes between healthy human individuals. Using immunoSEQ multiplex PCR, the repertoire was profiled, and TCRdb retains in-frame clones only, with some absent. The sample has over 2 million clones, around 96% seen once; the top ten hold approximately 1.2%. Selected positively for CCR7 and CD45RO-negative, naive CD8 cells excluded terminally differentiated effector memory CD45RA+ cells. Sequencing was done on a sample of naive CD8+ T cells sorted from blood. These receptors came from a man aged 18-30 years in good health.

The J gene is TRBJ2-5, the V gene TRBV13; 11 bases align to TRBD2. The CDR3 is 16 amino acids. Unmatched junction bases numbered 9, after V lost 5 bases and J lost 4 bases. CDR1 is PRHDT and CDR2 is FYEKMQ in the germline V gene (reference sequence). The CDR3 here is CASSNSSGGAGETQYF. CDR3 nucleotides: TGTGCCAGCAGCAACAGTAGCGGGGGGGCCGGAGAGACCCAGTACTTC.

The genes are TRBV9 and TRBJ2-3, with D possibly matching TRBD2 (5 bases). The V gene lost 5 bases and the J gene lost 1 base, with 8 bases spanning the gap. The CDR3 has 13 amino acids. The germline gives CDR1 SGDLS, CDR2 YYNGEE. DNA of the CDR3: TGTGCCAGCAGGAGCGGAGGCACAGATACGCAGTATTTT. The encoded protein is CASRSGGTDTQYF. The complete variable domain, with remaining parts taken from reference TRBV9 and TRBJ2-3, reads DSGVTQTPKHLITATGQRVTLRCSPRSGDLSVYWYQQSLDQGLQFLIQYYNGEERAKGNILERFSAQQFPDLHSELNLSSLELGDSALYFCASRSGGTDTQYFGPGTRLTVL.

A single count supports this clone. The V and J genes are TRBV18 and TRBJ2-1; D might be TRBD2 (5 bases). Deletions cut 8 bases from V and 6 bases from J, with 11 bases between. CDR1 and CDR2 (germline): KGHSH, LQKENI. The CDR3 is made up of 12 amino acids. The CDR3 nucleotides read TGTGCCAGCGCTAGCTCATCCAATGAGCAGTTCTTC. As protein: CASASSSNEQFF.

CDR3 coding DNA: TGTGCCAGCAGTCCCAGTCTAGCGGAATCCTACGAGCAGTACTTC. Translation gives CASSPSLAESYEQYF. The chain is built from TRBV13 and TRBJ2-7; 7 bases match TRBD2. Looked up from germline, CDR1 is PRHDT and CDR2 is FYEKMQ (reference sequence). The CDR3 has 15 amino acids. After removal of 6 bases from V and 1 base from J, the junction contained 9 bases not matched to a gene.

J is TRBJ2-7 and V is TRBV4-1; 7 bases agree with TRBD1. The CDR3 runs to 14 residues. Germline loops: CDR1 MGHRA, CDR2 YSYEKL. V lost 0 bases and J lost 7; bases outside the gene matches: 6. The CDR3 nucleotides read TGCGCCAGCAGCCAAGATGACAGGGTGAGTGAGCAGTACTTC. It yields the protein CASSQDDRVSEQYF.

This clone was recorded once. Written as DNA, the CDR3 is TGTGCCAGCAGCGAGAGGACTAGCCTCCAAGAGACCCAGTACTTC. Residues: CASSERTSLQETQYF. The rearrangement uses TRBV7-9 and TRBJ2-5, with 8 bases fitting TRBD2. With 5 bases clipped from V and 1 base from J, the junction kept 6 bases outside the gene matches. Germline loops: CDR1 SEHNR, CDR2 FQNEAQ (reference sequence). The CDR3 contains 15 residues.

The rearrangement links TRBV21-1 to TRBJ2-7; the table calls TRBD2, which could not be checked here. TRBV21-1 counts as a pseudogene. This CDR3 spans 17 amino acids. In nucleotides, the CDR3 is TGTGCCAGCAGCAAAGCCTTTTTGTGGACTAGCGACTACGAGCAGTACTTC. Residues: CASSKAFLWTSDYEQYF.

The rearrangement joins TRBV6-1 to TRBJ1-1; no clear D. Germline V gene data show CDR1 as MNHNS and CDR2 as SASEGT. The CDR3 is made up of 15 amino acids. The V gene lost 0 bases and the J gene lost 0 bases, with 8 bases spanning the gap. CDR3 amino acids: CASSEAANMNTEAFF. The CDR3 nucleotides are TGTGCCAGCAGTGAAGCCGCCAACATGAACACTGAAGCTTTCTTT.

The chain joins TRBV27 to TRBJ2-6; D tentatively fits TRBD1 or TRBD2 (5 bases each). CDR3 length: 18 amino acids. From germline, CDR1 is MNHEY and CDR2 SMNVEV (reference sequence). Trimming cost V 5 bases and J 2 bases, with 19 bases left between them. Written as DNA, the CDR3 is TGTGCCAGCAGTCCGGGTCCCGGGATGGGGCCTGGGGCCAACGTCCTGACTTTC. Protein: CASSPGPGMGPGANVLTF.

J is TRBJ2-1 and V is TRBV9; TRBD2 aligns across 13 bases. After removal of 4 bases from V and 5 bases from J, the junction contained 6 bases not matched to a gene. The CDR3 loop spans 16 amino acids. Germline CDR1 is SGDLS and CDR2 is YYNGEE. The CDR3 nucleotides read TGTGCCAGCAGCACTGGACTAGCGGGAGTTCACAATGAGCAGTTCTTC. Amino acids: CASSTGLAGVHNEQFF.

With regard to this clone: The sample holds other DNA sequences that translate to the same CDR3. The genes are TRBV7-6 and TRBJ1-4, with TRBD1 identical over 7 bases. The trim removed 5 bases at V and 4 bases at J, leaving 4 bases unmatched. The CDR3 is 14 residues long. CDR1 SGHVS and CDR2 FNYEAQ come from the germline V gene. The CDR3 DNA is TGTGCCAGCAGCCTCGACAGGGTTAATGAAAAACTGTTTTTT. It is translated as CASSLDRVNEKLFF.

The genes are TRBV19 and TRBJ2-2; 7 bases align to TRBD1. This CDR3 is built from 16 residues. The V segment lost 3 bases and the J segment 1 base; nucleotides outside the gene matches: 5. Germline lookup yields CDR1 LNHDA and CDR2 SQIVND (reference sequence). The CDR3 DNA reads TGTGCCAGTAGTATCGGCGCAGGGGGGAACACCGGGGAGCTGTTTTTT. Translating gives CASSIGAGGNTGELFF.

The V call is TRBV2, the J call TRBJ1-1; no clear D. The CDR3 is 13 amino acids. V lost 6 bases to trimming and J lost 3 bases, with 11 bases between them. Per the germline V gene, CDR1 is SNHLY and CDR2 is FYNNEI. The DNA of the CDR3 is TGTGCCAGCAGACCGACTGACTACACTGAAGCTTTCTTT. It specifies CASRPTDYTEAFF.

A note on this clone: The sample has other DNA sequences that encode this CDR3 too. DNA for the CDR3: TGTGCCAGCAGCATAGACGGAACCTACGAGCAGTACTTC. It specifies CASSIDGTYEQYF. This sequence joins TRBV7-9 and TRBJ2-7; D call uncertain. Germline-derived CDR1 and CDR2 are SEHNR and FQNEAQ (reference sequence). The CDR3 sequence is 13 residues long. V was trimmed by 5 bases and J by 2 bases, leaving 10 bases between them. Full variable domain (remainder filled in from reference TRBV7-9 and TRBJ2-7): DTGVSQNPRHKITKRGQNVTFRCDPISEHNRLYWYRQTLGQGPEFLTYFQNEAQLEKSRLLSDRFSAERPKGSFSTLEIQRTEQGDSAMYLCASSIDGTYEQYFGPGTRLTVT.

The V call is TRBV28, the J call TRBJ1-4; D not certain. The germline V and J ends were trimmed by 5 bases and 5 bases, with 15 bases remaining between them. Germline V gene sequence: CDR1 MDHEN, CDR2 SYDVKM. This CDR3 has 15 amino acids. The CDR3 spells CASSPLDGLNEKLFF. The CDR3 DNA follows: TGTGCCAGCAGTCCTCTCGACGGCTTGAATGAAAAACTGTTTTTT.

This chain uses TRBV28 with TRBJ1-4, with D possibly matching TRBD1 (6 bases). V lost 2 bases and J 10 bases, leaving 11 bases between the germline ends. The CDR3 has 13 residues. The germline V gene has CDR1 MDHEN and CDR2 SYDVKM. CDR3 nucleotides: TGTGCCAGCAGTTTAAACAGGGCGGGAAAACTGTTTTTT. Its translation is CASSLNRAGKLFF.

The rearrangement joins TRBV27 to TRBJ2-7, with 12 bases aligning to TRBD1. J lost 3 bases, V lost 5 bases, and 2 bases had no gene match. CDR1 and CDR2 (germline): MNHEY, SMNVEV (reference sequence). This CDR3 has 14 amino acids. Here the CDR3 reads CASSGDRGHYEQYF. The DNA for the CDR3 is TGTGCCAGCAGTGGGGACAGGGGGCACTACGAGCAGTACTTC.

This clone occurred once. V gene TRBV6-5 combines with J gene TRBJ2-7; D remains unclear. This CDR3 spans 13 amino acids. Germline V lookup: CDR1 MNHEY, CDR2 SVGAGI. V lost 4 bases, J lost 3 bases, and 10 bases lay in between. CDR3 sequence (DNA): TGTGCCAGCAGTTTCTCGGACGGCTACGAGCAGTACTTC. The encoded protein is CASSFSDGYEQYF.

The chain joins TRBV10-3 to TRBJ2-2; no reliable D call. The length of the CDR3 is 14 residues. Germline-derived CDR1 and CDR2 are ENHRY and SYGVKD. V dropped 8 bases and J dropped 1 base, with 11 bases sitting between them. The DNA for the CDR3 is TGTGCCATCGCTAGGGATTGGAACACCGGGGAGCTGTTTTTT. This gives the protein CAIARDWNTGELFF.

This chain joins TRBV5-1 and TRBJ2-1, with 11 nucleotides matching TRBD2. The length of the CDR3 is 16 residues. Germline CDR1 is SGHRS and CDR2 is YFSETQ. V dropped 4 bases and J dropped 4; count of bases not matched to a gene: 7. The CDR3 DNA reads TGCGCCAGCAGCCCGGAGACTAGCGGGGCATACAATGAGCAGTTCTTC. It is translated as CASSPETSGAYNEQFF.

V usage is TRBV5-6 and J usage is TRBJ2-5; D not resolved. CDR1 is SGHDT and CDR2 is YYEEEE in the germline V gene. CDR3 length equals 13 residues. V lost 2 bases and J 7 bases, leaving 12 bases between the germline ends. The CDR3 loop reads CASSFLPSGTQYF. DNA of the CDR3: TGTGCCAGCAGCTTCCTCCCGTCGGGGACCCAGTACTTC.

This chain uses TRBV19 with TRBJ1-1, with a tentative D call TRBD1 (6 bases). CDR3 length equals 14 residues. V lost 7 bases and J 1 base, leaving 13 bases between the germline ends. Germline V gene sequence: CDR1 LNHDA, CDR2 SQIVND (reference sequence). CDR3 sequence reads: CASISRGKNTEAFF. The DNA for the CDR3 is TGTGCCAGTATCTCCAGGGGCAAGAACACTGAAGCTTTCTTT.

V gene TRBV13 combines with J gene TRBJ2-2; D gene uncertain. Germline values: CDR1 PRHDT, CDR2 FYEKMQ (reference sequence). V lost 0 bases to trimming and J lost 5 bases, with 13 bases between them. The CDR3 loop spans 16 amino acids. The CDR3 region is CASSLGVSSLTGELFF. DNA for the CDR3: TGTGCCAGCAGCTTAGGCGTAAGCAGTCTAACCGGGGAGCTGTTTTTT. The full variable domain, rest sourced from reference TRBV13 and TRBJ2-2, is AAGVIQSPRHLIKEKRETATLKCYPIPRHDTVYWYQQGPGQDPQFLISFYEKMQSDKGSIPDRFSAQQFSDYHSELNMSSLELGDSALYFCASSLGVSSLTGELFFGEGSRLTVL.

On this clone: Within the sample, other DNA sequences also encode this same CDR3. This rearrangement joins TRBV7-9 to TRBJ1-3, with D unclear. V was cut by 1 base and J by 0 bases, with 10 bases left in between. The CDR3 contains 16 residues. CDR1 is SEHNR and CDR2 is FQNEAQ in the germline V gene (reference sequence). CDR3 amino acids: CASSLGAEGSGNTIYF. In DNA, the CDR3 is TGTGCCAGCAGCTTAGGGGCAGAAGGCTCTGGAAACACCATATATTTT.

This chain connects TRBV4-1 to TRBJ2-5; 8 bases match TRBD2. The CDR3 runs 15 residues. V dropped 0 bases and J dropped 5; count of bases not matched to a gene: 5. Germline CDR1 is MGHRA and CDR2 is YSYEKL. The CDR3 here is CASSQETGGPETQYF. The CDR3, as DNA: TGCGCCAGCAGCCAAGAAACGGGGGGGCCGGAGACCCAGTACTTC.

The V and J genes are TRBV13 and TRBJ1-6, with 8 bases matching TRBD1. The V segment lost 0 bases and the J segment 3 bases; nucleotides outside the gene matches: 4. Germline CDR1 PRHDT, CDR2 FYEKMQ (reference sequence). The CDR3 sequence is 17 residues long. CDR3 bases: TGTGCCAGCAGCTTAGGGGAGGGACAGGACTATAATTCACCCCTCCACTTT. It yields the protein CASSLGEGQDYNSPLHF.

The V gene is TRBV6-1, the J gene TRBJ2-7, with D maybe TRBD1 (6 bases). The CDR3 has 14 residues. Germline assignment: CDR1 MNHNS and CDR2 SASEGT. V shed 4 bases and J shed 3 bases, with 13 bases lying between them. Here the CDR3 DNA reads TGTGCCAGCAGTGTCAGGACAGTCGACTACGAGCAGTACTTC. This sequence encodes CASSVRTVDYEQYF.

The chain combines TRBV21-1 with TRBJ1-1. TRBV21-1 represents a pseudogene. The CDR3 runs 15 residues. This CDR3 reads CASSKGRRMCTEAFF. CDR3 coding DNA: TGTGCCAGCAGCAAAGGGAGGCGAATGTGCACTGAAGCTTTCTTT.